This T cell receptor beta chain is from a study of blood T cell repertoires in COVID-19. Across the study: Nucleic acid was either cDNA or gDNA, and it came from T cells, B-cell-depleted T cells, or PBMCs.

The V end lost 2 bases, the J end lost 0 bases, and 11 bases lay between the germline ends. Germline lookup yields CDR1 SQVTM and CDR2 ANQGSEA. The CDR3 runs to 15 residues. Original processing methods: Estimated nucleated cell counts came from reference gene primer amplification. Libraries were prepared by immunoSEQ multiplex PCR; TCRdb keeps only in-frame clonotypes and omits some of them. The V and J calls and clone size were taken over from that table, and D and trimming were inferred from the DNA. The table shows a few hundred thousand clones, with approximately 89% occurring only once. It was during active infection that Seattle patients were enrolled and then longitudinally followed.

The rearrangement links TRBV29-1 to TRBJ1-3; D not resolved. The source material was peripheral blood. This TCR was recovered from a woman in her fifties or sixties with COVID-19, enrolled during active disease. The CDR3 DNA sequence: TGCAGCGTTGAAAGATTGGGGAGCTCTGGAAACACCATATATTTT. Its protein product is CSVERLGSSGNTIYF.